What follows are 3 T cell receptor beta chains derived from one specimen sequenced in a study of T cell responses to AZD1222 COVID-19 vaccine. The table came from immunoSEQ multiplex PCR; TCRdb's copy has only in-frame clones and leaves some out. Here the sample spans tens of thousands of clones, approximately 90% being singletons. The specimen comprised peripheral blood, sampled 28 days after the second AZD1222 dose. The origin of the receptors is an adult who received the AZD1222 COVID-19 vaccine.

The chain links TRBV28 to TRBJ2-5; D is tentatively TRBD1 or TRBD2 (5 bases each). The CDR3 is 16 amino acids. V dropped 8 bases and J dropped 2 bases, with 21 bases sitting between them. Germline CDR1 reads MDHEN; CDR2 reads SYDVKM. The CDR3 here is CASQESSGTVQETQYF. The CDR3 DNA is TGTGCCAGCCAGGAAAGTTCCGGGACGGTTCAAGAGACCCAGTACTTC.

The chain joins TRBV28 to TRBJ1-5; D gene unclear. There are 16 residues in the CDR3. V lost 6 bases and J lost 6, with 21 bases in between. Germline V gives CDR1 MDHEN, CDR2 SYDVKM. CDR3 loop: CASSPGRIEYGQPQHF. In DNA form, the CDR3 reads TGTGCCAGCAGCCCCGGACGCATCGAATATGGTCAGCCCCAGCATTTT.

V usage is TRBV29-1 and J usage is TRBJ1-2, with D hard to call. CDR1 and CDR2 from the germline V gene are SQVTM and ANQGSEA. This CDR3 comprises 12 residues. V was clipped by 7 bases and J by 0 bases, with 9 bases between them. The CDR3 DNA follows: TGCAGCGACTGGGCGGCTAACTATGGCTACACCTTC. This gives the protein CSDWAANYGYTF. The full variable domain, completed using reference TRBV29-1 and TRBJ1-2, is SAVISQKPSRDICQRGTSLTIQCQVDSQVTMMFWYRQQPGQSLTLIATANQGSEATYESGFVIDKFPISRPNLTFSTLTVSNMSPEDSSIYLCSDWAANYGYTFGSGTRLTVV.